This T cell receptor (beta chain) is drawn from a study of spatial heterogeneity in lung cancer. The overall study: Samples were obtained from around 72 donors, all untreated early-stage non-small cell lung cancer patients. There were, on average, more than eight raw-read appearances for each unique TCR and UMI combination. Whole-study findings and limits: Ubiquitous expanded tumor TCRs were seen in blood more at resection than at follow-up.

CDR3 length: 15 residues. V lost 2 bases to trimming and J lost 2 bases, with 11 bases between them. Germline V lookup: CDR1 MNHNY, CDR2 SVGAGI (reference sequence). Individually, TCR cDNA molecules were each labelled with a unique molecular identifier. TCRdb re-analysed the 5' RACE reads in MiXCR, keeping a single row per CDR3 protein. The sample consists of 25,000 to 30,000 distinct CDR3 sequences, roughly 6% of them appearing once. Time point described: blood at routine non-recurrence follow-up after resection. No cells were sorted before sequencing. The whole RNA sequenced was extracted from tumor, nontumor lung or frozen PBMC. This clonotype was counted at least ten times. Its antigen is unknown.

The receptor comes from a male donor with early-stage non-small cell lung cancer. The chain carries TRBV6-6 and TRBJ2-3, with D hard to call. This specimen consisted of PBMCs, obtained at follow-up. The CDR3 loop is CASSYRWANTDTQYF. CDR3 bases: TGTGCCAGCAGTTACCGTTGGGCCAACACAGATACGCAGTATTTT.